Detailed here is one T cell receptor (beta chain). The record originates from a study of T cell responses to AZD1222 COVID-19 vaccine. The method was immunoSEQ multiplex PCR; TCRdb's version includes in-frame clones alone and lacks a portion of them. The profile shows approximately 100,000 clones, about 85% of them singletons. CDR3 length: 14 residues. Per the germline V gene, CDR1 is MRHNA and CDR2 is SNTAGT. The junction had 10 bases not matched to a gene; V was cut back by 2 bases and J by 11 bases. The source material was peripheral blood, sampled 28 days after the second AZD1222 dose. The chain joins TRBV6-4 to TRBJ1-1, with 8 bases matching TRBD1. This clonotype originated in an adult who received the AZD1222 COVID-19 vaccine. The DNA of the CDR3 is TGTGCCAGCAGTGACATCTCCGGGACAGGACGTGCTTTCTTT. Encoded protein: CASSDISGTGRAFF.